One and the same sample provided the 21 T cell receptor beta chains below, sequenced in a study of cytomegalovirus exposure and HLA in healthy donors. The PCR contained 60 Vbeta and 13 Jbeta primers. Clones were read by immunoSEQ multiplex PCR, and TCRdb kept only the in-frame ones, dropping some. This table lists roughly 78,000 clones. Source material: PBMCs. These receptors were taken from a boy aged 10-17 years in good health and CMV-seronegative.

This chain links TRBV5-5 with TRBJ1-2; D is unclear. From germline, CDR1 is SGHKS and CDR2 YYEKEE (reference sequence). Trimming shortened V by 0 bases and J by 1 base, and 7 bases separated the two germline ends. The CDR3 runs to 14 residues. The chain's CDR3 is CASSLGQINYGYTF. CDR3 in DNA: TGTGCCAGCAGCTTGGGGCAGATTAACTATGGCTACACCTTC.

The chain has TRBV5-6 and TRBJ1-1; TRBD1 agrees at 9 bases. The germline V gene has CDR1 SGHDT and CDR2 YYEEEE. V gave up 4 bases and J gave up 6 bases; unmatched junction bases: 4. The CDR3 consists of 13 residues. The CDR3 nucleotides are TGTGCCAGCAGCGTAACAGGGGGCCCTGAAGCTTTCTTT. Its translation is CASSVTGGPEAFF.

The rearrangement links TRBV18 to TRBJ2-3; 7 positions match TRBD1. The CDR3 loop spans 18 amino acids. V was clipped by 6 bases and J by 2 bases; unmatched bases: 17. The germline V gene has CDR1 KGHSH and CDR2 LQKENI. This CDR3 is CASSLTPRTGSFTDTQYF. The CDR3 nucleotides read TGTGCCAGCTCCCTTACCCCCCGGACAGGATCCTTCACAGATACGCAGTATTTT.

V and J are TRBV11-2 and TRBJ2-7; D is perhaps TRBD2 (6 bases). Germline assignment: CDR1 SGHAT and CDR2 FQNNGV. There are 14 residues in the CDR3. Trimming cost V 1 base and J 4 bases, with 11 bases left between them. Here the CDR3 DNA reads TGTGCCAGCAGCTTAGGGCTAGCGTTATACGAGCAGTACTTC. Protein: CASSLGLALYEQYF.

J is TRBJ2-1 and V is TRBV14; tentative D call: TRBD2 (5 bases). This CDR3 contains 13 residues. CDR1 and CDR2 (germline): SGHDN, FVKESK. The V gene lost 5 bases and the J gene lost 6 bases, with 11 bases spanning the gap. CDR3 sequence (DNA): TGTGCCAGCAGCGTCGACGCGGGCAATGAGCAGTTCTTC. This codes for CASSVDAGNEQFF.

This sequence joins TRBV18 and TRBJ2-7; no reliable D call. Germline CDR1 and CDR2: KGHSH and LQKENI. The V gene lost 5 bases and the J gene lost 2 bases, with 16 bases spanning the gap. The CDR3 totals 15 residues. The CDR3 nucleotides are TGTGCCAGCTCAACCCGCTCGGCTCAGGCCTACGAGCAGTACTTC. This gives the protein CASSTRSAQAYEQYF. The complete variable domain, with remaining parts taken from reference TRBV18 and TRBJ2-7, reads NAGVMQNPRHLVRRRGQEARLRCSPMKGHSHVYWYRQLPEEGLKFMVYLQKENIIDESGMPKERFSAEFPKEGPSILRIQQVVRGDSAAYFCASSTRSAQAYEQYFGPGTRLTVT.

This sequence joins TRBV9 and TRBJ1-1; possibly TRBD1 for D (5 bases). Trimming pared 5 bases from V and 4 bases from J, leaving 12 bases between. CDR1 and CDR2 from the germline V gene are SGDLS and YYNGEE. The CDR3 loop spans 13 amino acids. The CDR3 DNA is TGTGCCAGCAGTGATCAGGGTGGCACTGAAGCTTTCTTT. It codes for CASSDQGGTEAFF.

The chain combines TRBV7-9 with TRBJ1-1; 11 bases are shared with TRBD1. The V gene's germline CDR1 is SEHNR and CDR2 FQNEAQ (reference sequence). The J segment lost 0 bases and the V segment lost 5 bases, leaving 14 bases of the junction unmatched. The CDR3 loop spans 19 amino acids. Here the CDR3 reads CASSRSGTGGIGMNTEAFF. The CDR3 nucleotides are TGTGCCAGCAGCCGAAGCGGGACAGGGGGTATAGGGATGAACACTGAAGCTTTCTTT.

This chain's CDR3 is CASSFTTVFNEQFF. In nucleotides, the CDR3 is TGTGCCAGCAGCTTCACTACGGTTTTTAATGAGCAGTTCTTC. The gene calls are TRBV5-5 and TRBJ2-1; D is uncertain. CDR3 size: 14 residues. The germline V and J ends were trimmed by 2 bases and 7 bases, with 13 bases remaining between them. From germline, CDR1 is SGHKS and CDR2 YYEKEE (reference sequence).

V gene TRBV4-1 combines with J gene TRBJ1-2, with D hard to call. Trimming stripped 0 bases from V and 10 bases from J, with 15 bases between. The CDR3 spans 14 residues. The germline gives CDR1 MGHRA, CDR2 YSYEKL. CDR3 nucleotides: TGCGCCAGCAGCCAAGATGACACTCGCCTCGTCTACACCTTC. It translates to CASSQDDTRLVYTF.

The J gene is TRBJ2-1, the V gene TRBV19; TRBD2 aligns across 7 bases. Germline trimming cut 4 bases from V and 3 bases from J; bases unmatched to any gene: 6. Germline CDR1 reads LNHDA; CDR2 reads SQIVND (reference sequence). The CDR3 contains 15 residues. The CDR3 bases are TGTGCCAGTAGTAAAGGGCTAGCGGACTACAATGAGCAGTTCTTC. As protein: CASSKGLADYNEQFF.

CDR3 sequence (DNA): TGCGCCAGCAGCCAAGATCAGGGGGCGAACACTGAAGCTTTCTTT. This sequence encodes CASSQDQGANTEAFF. V and J are TRBV4-1 and TRBJ1-1; 8 bases line up with TRBD1. The germline CDR1 and CDR2 sequences are MGHRA and YSYEKL. This CDR3 has 15 residues. The trim removed 0 bases at V and 1 base at J, leaving 1 base unmatched.

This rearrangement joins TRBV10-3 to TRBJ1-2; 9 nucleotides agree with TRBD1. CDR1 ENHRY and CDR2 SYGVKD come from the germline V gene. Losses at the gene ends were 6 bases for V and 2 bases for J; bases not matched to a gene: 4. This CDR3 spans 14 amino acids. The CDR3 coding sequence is TGTGCCATCAGGGGACAGGGATCCAACTATGGCTACACCTTC. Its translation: CAIRGQGSNYGYTF.

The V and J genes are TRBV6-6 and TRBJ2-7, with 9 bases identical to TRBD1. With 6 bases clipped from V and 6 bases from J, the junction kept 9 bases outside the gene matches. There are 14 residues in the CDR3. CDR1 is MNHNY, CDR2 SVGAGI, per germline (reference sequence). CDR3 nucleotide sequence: TGTGCCAGCAGCATTGGACAGGGGTATGGCGAGCAGTACTTC. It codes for CASSIGQGYGEQYF.

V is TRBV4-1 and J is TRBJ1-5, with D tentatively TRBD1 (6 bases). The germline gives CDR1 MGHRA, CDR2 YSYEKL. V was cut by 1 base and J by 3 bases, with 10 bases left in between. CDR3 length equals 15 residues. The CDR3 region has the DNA TGCGCCAGCAGCCAAGCGGACAGAGACAATCAGCCCCAGCATTTT. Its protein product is CASSQADRDNQPQHF.

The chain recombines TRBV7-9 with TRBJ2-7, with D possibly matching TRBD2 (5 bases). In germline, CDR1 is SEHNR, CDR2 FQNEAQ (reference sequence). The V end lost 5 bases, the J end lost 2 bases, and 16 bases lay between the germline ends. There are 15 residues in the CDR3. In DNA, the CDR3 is TGTGCCAGCAGCCACGGGGTGCAGACACCCTACGAGCAGTACTTC. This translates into CASSHGVQTPYEQYF.

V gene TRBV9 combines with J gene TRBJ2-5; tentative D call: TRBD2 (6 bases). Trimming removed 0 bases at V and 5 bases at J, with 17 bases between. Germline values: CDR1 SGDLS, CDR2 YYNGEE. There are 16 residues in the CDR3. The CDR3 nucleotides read TGTGCCAGCAGCGTAGAAGGGACTCTGGGGCGGGAGACCCAGTACTTC. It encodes CASSVEGTLGRETQYF.

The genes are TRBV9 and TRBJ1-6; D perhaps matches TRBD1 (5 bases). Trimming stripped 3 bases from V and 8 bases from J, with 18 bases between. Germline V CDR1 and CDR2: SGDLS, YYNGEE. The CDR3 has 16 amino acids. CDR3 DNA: TGTGCCAGCAGCGGGGGACTTCTAATATCCGATTCACCCCTCCACTTT. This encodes CASSGGLLISDSPLHF.

The DNA of the CDR3 is TGTGCCAGTAGTTTACGGGCGGACAACAATGAGCAGTTCTTC. This codes for CASSLRADNNEQFF. V gene TRBV19 combines with J gene TRBJ2-1; D perhaps matches TRBD1 (5 bases). V was trimmed by 5 bases and J by 5 bases, leaving 13 bases between them. Germline CDR1 LNHDA, CDR2 SQIVND (reference sequence). This CDR3 is built from 14 residues.

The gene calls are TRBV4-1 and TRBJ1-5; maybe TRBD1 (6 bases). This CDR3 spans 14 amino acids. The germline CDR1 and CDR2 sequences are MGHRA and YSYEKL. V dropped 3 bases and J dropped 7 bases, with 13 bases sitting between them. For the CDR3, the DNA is TGCGCCAGCAGCCAGACAGGCGCCGGCCAGCCCCAGCATTTT. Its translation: CASSQTGAGQPQHF.

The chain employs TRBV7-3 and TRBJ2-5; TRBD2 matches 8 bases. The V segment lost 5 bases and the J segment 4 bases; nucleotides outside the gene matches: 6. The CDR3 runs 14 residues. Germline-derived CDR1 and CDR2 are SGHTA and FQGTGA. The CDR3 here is CASSRGLAPETQYF. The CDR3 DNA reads TGTGCCAGCAGCCGCGGACTAGCCCCAGAGACCCAGTACTTC.